This TCR beta chain is from a study of cytomegalovirus exposure and HLA in healthy donors. Amplification used 60 Vbeta primers and 13 Jbeta primers. The repertoire was sequenced with immunoSEQ multiplex PCR; TCRdb's copy has only in-frame clones and lacks some. The sample yields about 110,000 clones, roughly 80% seen once. The sequence derives from a man younger than 40 in good health and CMV-seropositive. Input material: PBMCs.

This chain's CDR3 is CAWSPRQRLNYGYTF. The CDR3 nucleotides read TGTGCCTGGTCTCCGCGACAGAGACTCAACTATGGCTACACCTTC. The rearrangement uses TRBV30 and TRBJ1-2, with a possible D match to TRBD1 (5 bases). V shed 5 bases and J shed 2 bases, with 18 bases lying between them. This CDR3 contains 15 residues. CDR1 is GTSNPN and CDR2 is SVGIG in the germline V gene (reference sequence).